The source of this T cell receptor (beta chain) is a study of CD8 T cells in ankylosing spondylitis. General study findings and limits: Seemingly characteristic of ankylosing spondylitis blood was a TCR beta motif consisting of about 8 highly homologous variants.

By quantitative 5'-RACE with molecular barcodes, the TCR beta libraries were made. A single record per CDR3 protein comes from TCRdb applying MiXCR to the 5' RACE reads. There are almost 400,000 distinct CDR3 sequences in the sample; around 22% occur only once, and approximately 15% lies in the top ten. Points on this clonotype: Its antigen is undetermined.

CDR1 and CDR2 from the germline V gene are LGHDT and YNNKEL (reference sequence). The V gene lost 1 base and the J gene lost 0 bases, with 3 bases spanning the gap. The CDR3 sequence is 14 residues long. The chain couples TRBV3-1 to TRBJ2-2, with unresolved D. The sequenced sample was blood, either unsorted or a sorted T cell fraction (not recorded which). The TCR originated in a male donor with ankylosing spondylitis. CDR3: CASSQVSNTGELFF. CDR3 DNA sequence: TGTGCCAGCAGCCAAGTATCGAACACCGGGGAGCTGTTTTTT.